This T cell receptor beta chain stems from a study of blood T cell repertoires in COVID-19. Some clones are missing from TCRdb's copy, which holds only in-frame ones; the method was immunoSEQ multiplex PCR. The sample has some 150,000 clones; roughly nine tenths are singletons. Sequences were obtained from peripheral blood. This receptor was taken from a woman in her fifties or sixties with COVID-19, enrolled during active disease.

Here the CDR3 reads CAWLRVGVGNEQFF. As DNA, the CDR3 is TGTGCCTGGCTGAGAGTGGGCGTCGGCAATGAGCAGTTCTTC. J is TRBJ2-1 and V is TRBV30; D gene uncertain. The CDR3 runs 14 residues. Trimming stripped 5 bases from V and 6 bases from J, with 17 bases between. Germline V gene lookup returns CDR1 GTSNPN and CDR2 SVGIG (reference sequence).